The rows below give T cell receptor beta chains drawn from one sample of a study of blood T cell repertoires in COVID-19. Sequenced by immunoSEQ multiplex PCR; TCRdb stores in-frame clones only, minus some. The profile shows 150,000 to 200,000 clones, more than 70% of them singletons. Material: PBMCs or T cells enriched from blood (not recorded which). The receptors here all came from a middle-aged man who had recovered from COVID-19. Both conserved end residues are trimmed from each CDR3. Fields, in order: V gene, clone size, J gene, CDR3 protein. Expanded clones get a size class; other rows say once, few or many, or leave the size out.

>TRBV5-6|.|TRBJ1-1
ASSLDRGVKLTEAF
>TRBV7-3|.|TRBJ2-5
ASSFSLQGETQY
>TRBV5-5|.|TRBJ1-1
ASSLRTGENTEAF
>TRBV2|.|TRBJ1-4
ASSVAGKNEKLF
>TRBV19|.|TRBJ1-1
ASSIDPGTGSTEAF
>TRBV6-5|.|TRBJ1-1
ASMAGTEAF
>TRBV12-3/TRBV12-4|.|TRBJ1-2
ASSLAGNYGYT
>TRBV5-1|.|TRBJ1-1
ASSLVVGAEAF
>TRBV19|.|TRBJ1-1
ASSKREETEAF
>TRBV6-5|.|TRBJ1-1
ASSLNTRGRWTEAF
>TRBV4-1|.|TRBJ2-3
ASSQADAGPDTQY
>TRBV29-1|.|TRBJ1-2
SVWTGQGYT
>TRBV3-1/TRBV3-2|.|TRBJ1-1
ASSSGMTEAF
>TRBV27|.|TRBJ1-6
ASSRARTDSSYNSPLH
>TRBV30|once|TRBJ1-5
AWSAQGGQPQH
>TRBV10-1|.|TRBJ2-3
ASSESSRDRHGTDTQY
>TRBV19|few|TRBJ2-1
ASSYGLAGVEQF
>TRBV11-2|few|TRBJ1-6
ASSLVGARPNSPLH
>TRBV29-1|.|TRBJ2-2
SAWDSNTGELF
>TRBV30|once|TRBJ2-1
AWSYELWQF
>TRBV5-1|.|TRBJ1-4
ASSPQGATNEKLF
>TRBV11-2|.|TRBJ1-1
ASSLGQYTEAF
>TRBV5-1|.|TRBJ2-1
ASSQIPPPTYNEQF
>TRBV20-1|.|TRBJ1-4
SASYRGEKLF
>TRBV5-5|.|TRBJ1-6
ASSPQWSSYNSPLH
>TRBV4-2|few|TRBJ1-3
ASSQDALTRRNTIY